The rows below give T cell receptor beta chains drawn from one sample of a study of shared clonotypes between healthy human individuals. Profiled with immunoSEQ multiplex PCR; TCRdb holds only in-frame clones, not every one. Of about 2.4 million clones listed, approximately 94% are singletons. Sequences were obtained from naive CD4+ T cells from PBMCs. These receptors were collected from a man aged 18 to 29 in good health. Some clones in this sample may be carry-over from other donors' samples. CDR3s include the opening cysteine and the closing phenylalanine or tryptophan. The order of the fields is J gene, D gene, V gene, clone size, CDR3 protein, CDR3 DNA. The D gene is left open where the match is weak. Some rows mark clone size as missing; the rest say once, few, many or name a class of expanded clone.

TRBJ1-1 | - | TRBV14 | once | CASSRGLNTEAFF | TGTGCCAGCAGCAGGGGCTTGAACACTGAAGCTTTCTTT
TRBJ1-2 | TRBD1 | TRBV6-5 | - | CASTSRDRNYGYTF | TGTGCCAGCACCTCCCGGGACAGGAACTATGGCTACACCTTC
TRBJ1-1 | TRBD1 | TRBV29-1 | - | CSVISTGGVRTEAFF | TGCAGCGTCATCTCGACAGGGGGCGTACGCACTGAAGCTTTCTTT
TRBJ2-3 | - | TRBV21-1 | once | CASSKLTGQGGLAGEERNTQYF | TGTGCCAGCAGCAAACTGACGGGACAGGGGGGACTAGCGGGAGAGGAGAGGAATACGCAGTATTTT
TRBJ2-2 | TRBD2 | TRBV27 | - | CASSSLAGGPFAGELFF | TGTGCCAGCAGCTCACTAGCGGGAGGGCCCTTCGCCGGGGAGCTGTTTTTT
TRBJ1-1 | TRBD1 | TRBV7-9 | once | CASRPRDSSNTEAFF | TGTGCCAGCAGACCTAGGGACAGTAGCAACACTGAAGCTTTCTTT
TRBJ2-3 | - | TRBV19 | - | CASKSASDPDTQYF | TGTGCCAGTAAGTCTGCGAGCGACCCAGATACGCAGTATTTT
TRBJ2-7 | - | TRBV28 | - | CASSPLVGEGSNEQYF | TGTGCCAGCAGCCCCCTGGTGGGAGAGGGCTCCAACGAGCAGTACTTC
TRBJ2-6 | - | TRBV4-3 | - | CASSQETGANVLTF | TGCGCCAGCAGCCAAGAGACAGGGGCCAACGTCCTGACTTTC
TRBJ2-2 | - | TRBV9 | - | CASSVVVGQNTGELFF | TGTGCCAGCAGCGTAGTGGTCGGGCAGAACACCGGGGAGCTGTTTTTT
TRBJ2-5 | TRBD2 | TRBV9 | once | CASSPRTSPGETQYF | TGTGCCAGCAGCCCCCGGACTAGCCCGGGAGAGACCCAGTACTTC
TRBJ1-1 | - | TRBV7-9 | - | CASSLPGTEAFF | TGTGCCAGCAGCCTACCGGGGACTGAAGCTTTCTTT
TRBJ2-7 | - | TRBV14 | - | CASSPPGTVTYEQYF | TGTGCCAGCAGCCCCCCTGGGACGGTGACCTACGAGCAGTACTTC
TRBJ2-6 | - | TRBV2 | - | CASSRDGGSGANVLTF | TGTGCCAGCAGCCGGGACGGGGGCTCTGGGGCCAACGTCCTGACTTTC
TRBJ1-5 | - | TRBV7-9 | - | CASSFIGQPQHF | TGTGCCAGCAGCTTTATTGGTCAGCCCCAGCATTTT
TRBJ2-7 | - | TRBV5-6 | - | CASSQGQLSYEQYF | TGTGCCAGCAGCCAAGGACAGCTCTCCTACGAGCAGTACTTC
TRBJ2-7 | - | TRBV10-1 | few | CASSEGLVYEQYF | TGCGCCAGCAGTGAGGGCTTAGTATACGAGCAGTACTTC
TRBJ2-5 | TRBD1 | TRBV5-1 | - | CASSSRGQGARETQYF | TGCGCCAGCAGCTCCAGAGGACAGGGGGCTAGAGAGACCCAGTACTTC
TRBJ2-4 | TRBD1 | TRBV4-3 | - | CASSRSGQGENIQYF | TGCGCCAGCAGCCGCTCCGGACAGGGGGAAAACATTCAGTACTTC
TRBJ2-7 | - | TRBV28 | - | CASSTGMSSYEQYF | TGTGCCAGCAGTACGGGAATGAGCTCCTACGAGCAGTACTTC
TRBJ1-1 | - | TRBV29-1 | - | CSVQPGNTEAFF | TGCAGCGTCCAGCCGGGGAACACTGAAGCTTTCTTT
TRBJ2-7 | - | TRBV28 | - | CASSLGGAGYEQYF | TGTGCCAGCAGTTTAGGAGGAGCTGGCTACGAGCAGTACTTC
TRBJ2-2 | - | TRBV21-1 | - | CASRGLCGELFF | TGTGCCAGCAGGGGACTCTGCGGGGAGCTGTTTTTT
TRBJ1-2 | TRBD1 | TRBV4-1 | - | CASSQVGRGQHGYTF | TGCGCCAGCAGCCAAGTCGGCAGGGGGCAACATGGCTACACCTTC
TRBJ1-5 | TRBD1 | TRBV29-1 | - | CSVSLRGTGSLRNQPQHF | TGCAGCGTCTCCCTACGGGGGACAGGGTCCCTTAGAAATCAGCCCCAGCATTTT
TRBJ1-5 | - | TRBV6-7 | - | CASTRTENQPQHF | TGTGCCAGCACGCGGACGGAGAATCAGCCCCAGCATTTT
TRBJ2-6 | - | TRBV21-1 | few | CASRKRCGTGANVLTF | TGTGCCAGCAGAAAGCGGTGTGGGACTGGGGCCAACGTCCTGACTTTC
TRBJ2-3 | - | TRBV19 | - | CASSPTGIGQYF | TGTGCCAGTAGTCCAACAGGGATCGGGCAGTATTTT